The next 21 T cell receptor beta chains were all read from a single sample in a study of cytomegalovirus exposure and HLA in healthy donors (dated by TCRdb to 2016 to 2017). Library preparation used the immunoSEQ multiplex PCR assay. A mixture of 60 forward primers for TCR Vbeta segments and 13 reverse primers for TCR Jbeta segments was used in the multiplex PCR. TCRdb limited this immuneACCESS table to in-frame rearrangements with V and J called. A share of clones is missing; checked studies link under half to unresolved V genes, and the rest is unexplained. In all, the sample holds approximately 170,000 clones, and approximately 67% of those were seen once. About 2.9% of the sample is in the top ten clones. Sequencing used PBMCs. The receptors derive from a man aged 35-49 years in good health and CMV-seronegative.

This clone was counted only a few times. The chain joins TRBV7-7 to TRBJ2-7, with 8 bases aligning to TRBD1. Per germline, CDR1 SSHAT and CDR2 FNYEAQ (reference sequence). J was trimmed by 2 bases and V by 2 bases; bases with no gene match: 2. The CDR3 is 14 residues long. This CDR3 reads CASSLSGQAYEQYF. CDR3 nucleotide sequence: TGTGCCAGCAGCTTATCGGGACAGGCCTACGAGCAGTACTTC.

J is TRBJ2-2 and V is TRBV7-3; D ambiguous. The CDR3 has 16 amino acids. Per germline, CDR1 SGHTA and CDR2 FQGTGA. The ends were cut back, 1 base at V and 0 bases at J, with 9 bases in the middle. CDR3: CASSLSTTANTGELFF. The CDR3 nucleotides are TGTGCCAGCAGCTTAAGTACTACTGCGAACACCGGGGAGCTGTTTTTT.

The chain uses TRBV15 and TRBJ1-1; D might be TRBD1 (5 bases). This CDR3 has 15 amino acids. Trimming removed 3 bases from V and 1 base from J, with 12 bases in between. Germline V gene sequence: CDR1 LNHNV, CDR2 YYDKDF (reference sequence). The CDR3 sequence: CATSSPRGENTEAFF. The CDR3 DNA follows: TGTGCCACCAGCAGCCCCCGGGGGGAGAACACTGAAGCTTTCTTT.

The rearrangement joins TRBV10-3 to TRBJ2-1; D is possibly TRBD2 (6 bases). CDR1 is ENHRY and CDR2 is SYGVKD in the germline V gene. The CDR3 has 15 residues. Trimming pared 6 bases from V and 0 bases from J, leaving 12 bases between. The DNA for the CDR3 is TGTGCCATCAGCGCTGAGGACTACTCCTACAATGAGCAGTTCTTC. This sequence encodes CAISAEDYSYNEQFF.

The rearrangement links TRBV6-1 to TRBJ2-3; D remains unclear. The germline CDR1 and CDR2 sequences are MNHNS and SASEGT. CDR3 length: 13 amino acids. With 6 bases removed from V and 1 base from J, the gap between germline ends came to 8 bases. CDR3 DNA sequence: TGTGCCAGCAGCCTACCCGGCACAGATACGCAGTATTTT. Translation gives CASSLPGTDTQYF.

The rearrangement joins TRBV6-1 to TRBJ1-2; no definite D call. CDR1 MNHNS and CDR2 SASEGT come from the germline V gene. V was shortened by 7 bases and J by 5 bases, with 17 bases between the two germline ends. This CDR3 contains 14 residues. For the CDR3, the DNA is TGTGCCAGCATGGGCCAGTTAAGTGGATATGGCTACACCTTC. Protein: CASMGQLSGYGYTF.

CDR3 protein: CASSLQTSGTDTQYF. Written as DNA, the CDR3 is TGTGCCAGCAGCTTGCAGACTAGCGGCACAGATACGCAGTATTTT. The V and J genes are TRBV7-2 and TRBJ2-3; 8 bases map to TRBD2. Germline trimming cut 3 bases from V and 1 base from J; bases unmatched to any gene: 3. CDR3 length: 15 residues. CDR1 is SGHTA, CDR2 FQGNSA, per germline.

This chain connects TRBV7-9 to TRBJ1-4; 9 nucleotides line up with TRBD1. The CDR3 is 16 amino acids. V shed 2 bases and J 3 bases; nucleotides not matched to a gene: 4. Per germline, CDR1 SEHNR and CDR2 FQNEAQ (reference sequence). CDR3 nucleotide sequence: TGTGCCAGCAGCTTATTACAGGGGGCCGCTAATGAAAAACTGTTTTTT. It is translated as CASSLLQGAANEKLFF.

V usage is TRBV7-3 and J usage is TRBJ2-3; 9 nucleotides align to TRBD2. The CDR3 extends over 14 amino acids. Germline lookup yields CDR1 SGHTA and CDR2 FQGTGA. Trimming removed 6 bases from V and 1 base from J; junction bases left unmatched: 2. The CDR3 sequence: CASSRLAGTDTQYF. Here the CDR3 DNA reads TGTGCCAGCAGTCGACTAGCGGGCACAGATACGCAGTATTTT.

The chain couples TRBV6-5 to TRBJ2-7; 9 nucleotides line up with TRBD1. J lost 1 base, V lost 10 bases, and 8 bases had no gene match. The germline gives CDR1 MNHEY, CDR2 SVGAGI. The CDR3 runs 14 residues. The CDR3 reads CATGQGLGSYEQYF. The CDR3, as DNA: TGTGCCACCGGACAGGGGCTCGGATCCTACGAGCAGTACTTC.

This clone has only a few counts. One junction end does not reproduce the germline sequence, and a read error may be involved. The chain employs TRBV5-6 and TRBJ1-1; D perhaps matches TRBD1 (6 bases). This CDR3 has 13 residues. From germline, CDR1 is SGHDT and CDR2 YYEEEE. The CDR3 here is CASSFLKDSPILF. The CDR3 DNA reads TGTGCCAGCAGCTTCCTCAAGGACAGTCCTATTCTATTT.

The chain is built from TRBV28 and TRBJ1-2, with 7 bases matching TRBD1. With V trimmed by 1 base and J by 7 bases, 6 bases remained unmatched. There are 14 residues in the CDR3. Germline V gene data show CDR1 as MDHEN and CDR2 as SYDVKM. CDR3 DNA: TGTGCCAGCAGTTTATTCTCCCAGGGGGTTGGCTACACCTTC. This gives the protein CASSLFSQGVGYTF.

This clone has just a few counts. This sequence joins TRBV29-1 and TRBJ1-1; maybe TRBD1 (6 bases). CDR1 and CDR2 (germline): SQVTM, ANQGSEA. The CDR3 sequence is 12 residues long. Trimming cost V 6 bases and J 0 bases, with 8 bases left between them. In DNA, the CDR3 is TGCAGCGTGGCAGGGGTGAACACTGAAGCTTTCTTT. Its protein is CSVAGVNTEAFF.

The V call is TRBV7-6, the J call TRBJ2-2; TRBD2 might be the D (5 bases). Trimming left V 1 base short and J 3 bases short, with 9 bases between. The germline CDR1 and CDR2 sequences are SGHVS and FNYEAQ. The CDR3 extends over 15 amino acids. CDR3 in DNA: TGTGCCAGCAGCTTAGATAGCGCCGACACCGGGGAGCTGTTTTTT. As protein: CASSLDSADTGELFF.

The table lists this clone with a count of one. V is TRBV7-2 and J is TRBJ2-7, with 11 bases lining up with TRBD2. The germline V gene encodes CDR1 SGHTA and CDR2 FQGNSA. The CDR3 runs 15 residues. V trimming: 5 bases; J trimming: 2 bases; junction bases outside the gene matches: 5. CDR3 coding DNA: TGTGCCAGCAGCCCCTTAGCGGGGGGGCCCTACGAGCAGTACTTC. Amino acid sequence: CASSPLAGGPYEQYF.

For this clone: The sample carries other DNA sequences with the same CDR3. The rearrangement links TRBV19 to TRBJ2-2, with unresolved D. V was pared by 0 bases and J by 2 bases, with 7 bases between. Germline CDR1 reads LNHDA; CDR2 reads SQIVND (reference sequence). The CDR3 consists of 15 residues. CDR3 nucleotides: TGTGCCAGTAGTATAGATCGCAGAAACACCGGGGAGCTGTTTTTT. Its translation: CASSIDRRNTGELFF.

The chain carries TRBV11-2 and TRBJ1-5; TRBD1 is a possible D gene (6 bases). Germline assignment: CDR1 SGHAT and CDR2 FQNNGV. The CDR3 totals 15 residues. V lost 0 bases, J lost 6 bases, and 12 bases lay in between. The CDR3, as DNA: TGTGCCAGCAGCTTAGACCCAGGGGAGGGTCAGCCCCAGCATTTT. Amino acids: CASSLDPGEGQPQHF.

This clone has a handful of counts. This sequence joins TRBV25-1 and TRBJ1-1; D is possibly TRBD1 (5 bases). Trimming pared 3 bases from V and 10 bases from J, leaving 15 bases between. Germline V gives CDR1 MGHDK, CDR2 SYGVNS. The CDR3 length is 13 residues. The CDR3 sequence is CASSDLRRTTAFF. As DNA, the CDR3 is TGTGCCAGCAGTGACCTTCGACGGACAACAGCTTTCTTT.

In DNA, the CDR3 is TGTGCCAGCAGCCTCGGGACAGCCTACGAGCAGTACTTC. As protein: CASSLGTAYEQYF. The J gene is TRBJ2-7, the V gene TRBV7-6; 7 nucleotides line up with TRBD1. This CDR3 is built from 13 residues. Germline CDR1 SGHVS, CDR2 FNYEAQ. V shed 5 bases and J 2 bases; nucleotides not matched to a gene: 3.

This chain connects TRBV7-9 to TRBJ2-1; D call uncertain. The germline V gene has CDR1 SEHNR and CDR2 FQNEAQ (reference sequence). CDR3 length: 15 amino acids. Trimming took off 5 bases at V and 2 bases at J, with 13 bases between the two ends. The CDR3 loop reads CASSIQTSTYNEQFF. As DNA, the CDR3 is TGTGCCAGCAGCATACAGACGAGCACCTACAATGAGCAGTTCTTC. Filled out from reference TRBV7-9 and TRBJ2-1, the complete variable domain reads DTGVSQNPRHKITKRGQNVTFRCDPISEHNRLYWYRQTLGQGPEFLTYFQNEAQLEKSRLLSDRFSAERPKGSFSTLEIQRTEQGDSAMYLCASSIQTSTYNEQFFGPGTRLTVL.

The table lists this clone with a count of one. CDR3 sequence (DNA): TGTGCCAGCATGGGGCAGGTGGGGAATGAGCAGTTCTTC. Amino acids: CASMGQVGNEQFF. This chain connects TRBV27 to TRBJ2-1, with D perhaps TRBD1 (5 bases). V lost 7 bases, J lost 7 bases, and 14 bases lay in between. Germline V gives CDR1 MNHEY, CDR2 SMNVEV (reference sequence). The CDR3 sequence is 13 residues long.